One and the same sample provided the 18 T cell receptor beta chains below, sequenced in a study of radiotherapy plus CTLA-4 blockade in lung cancer. TCRdb's table, derived via immunoSEQ multiplex PCR, lists solely in-frame clones and lacks some. The repertoire holds 45,000 to 55,000 clones, approximately 78% seen once, with 2.5% to 4% in the top ten. The material was peripheral blood, obtained from a patient treated with radiotherapy plus ipilimumab. The receptors stem from a human donor with non-small cell lung cancer who had stable disease on radiotherapy plus ipilimumab.

DNA for the CDR3: TGTGCCAGCTCACCGAGAACAGGGAACACCGGGGAGCTGTTTTTT. Its protein product is CASSPRTGNTGELFF. The chain employs TRBV18 and TRBJ2-2; a weak D match, TRBD1 (5 bases). The CDR3 spans 15 residues. V was pared by 3 bases and J by 1 base, with 9 bases between. Germline loops: CDR1 KGHSH, CDR2 LQKENI.

The chain has TRBV9 and TRBJ1-4; the D gene is possibly TRBD1 (5 bases). Trimming pared 0 bases from V and 5 bases from J, leaving 11 bases between. Germline CDR1 SGDLS, CDR2 YYNGEE. The CDR3 consists of 15 residues. The CDR3 DNA sequence: TGTGCCAGCAGCGTAGGAGGGGCGGGGAATGAAAAACTGTTTTTT. Encoded protein: CASSVGGAGNEKLFF.

This clone was recorded only once. This chain links TRBV9 with TRBJ2-1; TRBD2 agrees at 8 bases. Germline V CDR1 and CDR2: SGDLS, YYNGEE. Unmatched junction bases numbered 6, after V lost 5 bases and J lost 5 bases. The CDR3 covers 14 residues. CDR3 sequence (DNA): TGTGCCAGCAGTGCCGGGACTAGGGACAATGAGCAGTTCTTC. This gives the protein CASSAGTRDNEQFF. Full variable domain (outside the CDR3, taken from reference TRBV9 and TRBJ2-1): DSGVTQTPKHLITATGQRVTLRCSPRSGDLSVYWYQQSLDQGLQFLIQYYNGEERAKGNILERFSAQQFPDLHSELNLSSLELGDSALYFCASSAGTRDNEQFFGPGTRLTVL.

The J gene is TRBJ2-1, the V gene TRBV4-1; D gene uncertain. Germline CDR1 and CDR2: MGHRA and YSYEKL. Trimming pared 1 base from V and 6 bases from J, leaving 10 bases between. CDR3 length: 14 residues. The CDR3 region is CASSQGSRSNEQFF. CDR3 in DNA: TGCGCCAGCAGCCAAGGGTCGAGAAGCAATGAGCAGTTCTTC.

The chain uses TRBV5-1 and TRBJ2-2, with D maybe TRBD1 (5 bases). The CDR3 spans 16 residues. Trimming took off 5 bases at V and 4 bases at J, with 18 bases between the two ends. Germline CDR1 reads SGHRS; CDR2 reads YFSETQ. The CDR3 bases are TGCGCCAGCAGTAGGTCCGACAGTCCCGGCACCGGGGAGCTGTTTTTT. Its translation is CASSRSDSPGTGELFF.

CDR3: CASYAFPGHGHTNFIGELFF. Written as DNA, the CDR3 is TGTGCCAGCTACGCCTTTCCGGGACACGGCCATACGAATTTCATCGGGGAGCTGTTTTTT. The V gene is TRBV19, the J gene TRBJ2-2; D is possibly TRBD1 (6 bases). The V end lost 9 bases, the J end lost 7 bases, and 36 bases lay between the germline ends. The CDR3 sequence is 20 residues long. Germline assignment: CDR1 LNHDA and CDR2 SQIVND (reference sequence).

The chain carries TRBV7-3 and TRBJ2-2; TRBD1 is a possible D gene (5 bases). Per the germline V gene, CDR1 is SGHTA and CDR2 is FQGTGA. The ends were cut back, 8 bases at V and 6 bases at J, with 10 bases in the middle. The CDR3 is made up of 12 amino acids. The CDR3 DNA reads as TGTGCCAGCGGGGTAGGGGCCGGGGAGCTGTTTTTT. Translation: CASGVGAGELFF. The whole variable domain, filled in from reference TRBV7-3 and TRBJ2-2, reads GAGVSQTPSNKVTEKGKYVELRCDPISGHTALYWYRQSLGQGPEFLIYFQGTGAADDSGLPNDRFFAVRPEGSVSTLKIQRTERGDSAVYLCASGVGAGELFFGEGSRLTVL.

The chain has TRBV11-1 and TRBJ1-2, with D tentatively TRBD1 (6 bases). Germline values: CDR1 SGHAT, CDR2 FQDESV (reference sequence). The CDR3 length is 13 residues. The germline V and J ends were trimmed by 3 bases and 2 bases, with 7 bases remaining between them. The CDR3 loop reads CASSLDRNYGYTF. The CDR3 nucleotides read TGTGCCAGCAGCTTGGACAGAAACTATGGCTACACCTTC.

The chain is built from TRBV4-3 and TRBJ2-1; TRBD2 matches at 11 bases. The CDR3 spans 18 residues. Germline-derived CDR1 and CDR2 are LGHNA and YSLEER. J was trimmed by 1 base and V by 1 base; bases with no gene match: 6. The CDR3 bases are TGCGCCAGCAGCCAAGCCGTTAGCGGGGGGGGTTCCTACAATGAGCAGTTCTTC. Translated, it gives CASSQAVSGGGSYNEQFF.

The chain carries TRBV13 and TRBJ1-2; a weak D match, TRBD1 (6 bases). The CDR3 is 14 residues long. Looked up from germline, CDR1 is PRHDT and CDR2 is FYEKMQ (reference sequence). V lost 5 bases, J lost 5 bases, and 15 bases lay in between. The CDR3 here is CASSPGTPRYGYTF. The CDR3 nucleotides are TGTGCCAGCAGCCCTGGGACACCCAGGTATGGCTACACCTTC.

The chain joins TRBV2 to TRBJ2-7; D gene ambiguous. Germline CDR1 is SNHLY and CDR2 is FYNNEI. The CDR3 spans 13 residues. V was pared by 4 bases and J by 0 bases, with 7 bases between. The CDR3 nucleotides are TGTGCCAGCAGTGTATATAGCTCCTACGAGCAGTACTTC. Protein sequence: CASSVYSSYEQYF.

The gene calls are TRBV5-4 and TRBJ2-5; D is ambiguous. Trimming stripped 0 bases from V and 11 bases from J, with 14 bases between. Germline V lookup: CDR1 SGHNT, CDR2 YYREEE (reference sequence). This CDR3 has 13 residues. The CDR3 DNA follows: TGTGCCAGCAGCTTGGGACAATCGAGTAAGCAGTACTTC. Translation gives CASSLGQSSKQYF.

This clone showed up just a few times. The rearrangement joins TRBV27 to TRBJ2-7, with a weak D call TRBD1 (6 bases). The CDR3 runs 14 residues. V was shortened by 4 bases and J by 1 base, with 11 bases between the two germline ends. Germline assignment: CDR1 MNHEY and CDR2 SMNVEV (reference sequence). The CDR3 DNA follows: TGTGCCAGCAGTTCAAGGGACAAATCCTACGAGCAGTACTTC. Residues: CASSSRDKSYEQYF.

V gene TRBV6-5 combines with J gene TRBJ2-7; TRBD1 might be the D (6 bases). The V and J ends lost 5 bases and 6 bases respectively, with 20 bases between them. Per the germline V gene, CDR1 is MNHEY and CDR2 is SVGAGI. This CDR3 is built from 15 residues. The CDR3 DNA reads TGTGCCAGCAGTCAACAAGGACAGCTAGGGCCCGAGCAGTACTTC. Encoded protein: CASSQQGQLGPEQYF.

CDR3 protein: CASPPPVYEQYF. Written as DNA, the CDR3 is TGTGCAAGTCCCCCCCCCGTTTACGAGCAGTACTTC. This chain joins TRBV12-2 and TRBJ2-7; the D call TRBD2 from the table was never checked on the DNA. TRBV12-2 counts as a pseudogene. The CDR3 is 12 amino acids.

This chain links TRBV28 with TRBJ2-7; 10 bases align to TRBD2. Germline values: CDR1 MDHEN, CDR2 SYDVKM. With 4 bases clipped from V and 7 bases from J, the junction kept 10 bases outside the gene matches. CDR3 size: 15 residues. CDR3 coding DNA: TGTGCCAGCAGTTCTAGCGGGGGATCCCCTCGGGAGCAGTACTTC. It specifies CASSSSGGSPREQYF.

As for this clone: Relative to the germline gene, one junction end is altered; a read error may explain this. The chain recombines TRBV13 with TRBJ1-5; D might be TRBD1 (5 bases). Germline CDR1 PRHDT, CDR2 FYEKMQ (reference sequence). The CDR3 contains 14 residues. In DNA form, the CDR3 reads TGTGCCAGCAGCGTAGGACACCTCAATCAGCCCCAGCATTTT. Its translation: CASSVGHLNQPQHF.

The V call is TRBV7-6, the J call TRBJ2-7; 10 positions match TRBD1. Germline V gene lookup returns CDR1 SGHVS and CDR2 FNYEAQ. V lost 5 bases to trimming and J lost 2 bases; unmatched junction nucleotides: 9. CDR3 length: 16 amino acids. The CDR3 DNA is TGTGCCAGCAGCCTTTCTCGGGGGACAGGGGCCTACGAGCAGTACTTC. Amino acids: CASSLSRGTGAYEQYF. Combining the CDR3 with reference TRBV7-6 and TRBJ2-7 gives the whole variable domain GAGVSQSPRYKVTKRGQDVALRCDPISGHVSLYWYRQALGQGPEFLTYFNYEAQQDKSGLPNDRFSAERPEGSISTLTIQRTEQRDSAMYRCASSLSRGTGAYEQYFGPGTRLTVT.